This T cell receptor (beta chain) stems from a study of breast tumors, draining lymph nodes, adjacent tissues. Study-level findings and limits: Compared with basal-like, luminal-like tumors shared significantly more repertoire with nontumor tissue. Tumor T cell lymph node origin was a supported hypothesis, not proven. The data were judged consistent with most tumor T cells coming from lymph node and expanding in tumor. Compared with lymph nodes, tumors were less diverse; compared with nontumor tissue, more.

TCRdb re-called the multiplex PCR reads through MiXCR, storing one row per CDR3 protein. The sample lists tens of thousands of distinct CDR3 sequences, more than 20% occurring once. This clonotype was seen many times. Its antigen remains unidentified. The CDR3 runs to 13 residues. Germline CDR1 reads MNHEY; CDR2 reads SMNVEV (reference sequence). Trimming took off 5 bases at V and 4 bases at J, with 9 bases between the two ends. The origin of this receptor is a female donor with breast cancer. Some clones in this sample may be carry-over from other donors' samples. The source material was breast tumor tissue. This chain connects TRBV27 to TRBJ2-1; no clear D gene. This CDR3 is CASSPSNYNEQFF. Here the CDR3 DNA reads TGTGCCAGCAGTCCTTCGAATTACAATGAGCAGTTCTTC.